This T cell receptor (beta chain) was sequenced in a study of shared clonotypes between healthy human individuals. On the study more broadly: A couple of women and a few men aged 18 to 49 served as donors.

General study findings and limits: Expectations were that clonotype sharing among donors would be affected by sequencing depth. In contrast to clonotypes shared by all four donors, non-shared clonotypes had lower generation probabilities.

The DNA input per sorted-subset replicate PCR was roughly 180 ng, corresponding to some 30,000 T cell genomes. Profiled with immunoSEQ multiplex PCR; TCRdb holds only in-frame clones, not every one. The profile shows roughly 810,000 clones, around 96% of them singletons. About this clone itself: Its antigen remains unidentified.

Naive CD8 cells comprised CD45RO-negative, CCR7-positively selected cells, excluding terminally differentiated effector memory CD45RA+ cells. The CDR3 has 17 residues. V shed 1 base and J 6 bases; nucleotides not matched to a gene: 10. The germline CDR1 and CDR2 sequences are MGHRA and YSYEKL. This sequence was found in a young man in good health. This chain connects TRBV4-1 to TRBJ2-3; 10 bases align to TRBD2. Sequenced: naive CD8+ T cells sorted from blood. The CDR3 region has the DNA TGCGCCAGCAGCCAAGCCCCTTCTAGCGGGAGAGTGGATACGCAGTATTTT. It translates to CASSQAPSSGRVDTQYF.